This T cell receptor beta chain appears in the sequencing data of a study of cytomegalovirus exposure and HLA in healthy donors. Looking at the study overall: Of fewer than 450 genotyped donors, roughly 81% clustered with self-reported Caucasian donors.

Whole-study results and caveats: The authors assumed roughly uniform sequencing depth across donors for presence/absence analyses.

Use of 60 Vbeta and 13 Jbeta primers characterized the PCR. Measured with immunoSEQ multiplex PCR; TCRdb has only the in-frame clones, and not every one. The sample lists 200,000 to 250,000 clones; approximately 80% were seen once. A remark on this clone: Its antigen is currently unknown.

This TCR derives from a girl between 5 and 17 years old in good health and CMV-seronegative. The specimen sequenced was PBMCs.

This CDR3 is CASSPDRGTNYGYTF. The CDR3 DNA reads as TGCGCCAGCAGCCCTGACAGGGGTACTAACTATGGCTACACCTTC. The chain is built from TRBV5-1 and TRBJ1-2; 8 bases are a match to TRBD1. The CDR3 covers 15 residues. Germline CDR1 reads SGHRS; CDR2 reads YFSETQ. Trimming cost V 4 bases and J 0 bases; bases outside gene matches: 5.